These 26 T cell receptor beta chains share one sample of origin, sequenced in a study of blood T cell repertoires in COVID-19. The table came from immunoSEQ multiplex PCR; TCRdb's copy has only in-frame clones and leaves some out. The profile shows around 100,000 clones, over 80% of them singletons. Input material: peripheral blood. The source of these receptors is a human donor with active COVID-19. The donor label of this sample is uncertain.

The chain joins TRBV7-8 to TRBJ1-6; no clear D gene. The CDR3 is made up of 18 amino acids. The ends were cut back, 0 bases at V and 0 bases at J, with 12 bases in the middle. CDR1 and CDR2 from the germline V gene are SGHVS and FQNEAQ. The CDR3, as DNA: TGTGCCAGCAGCTTAGCCCAGCCAACTAGCTCCTATAATTCACCCCTCCACTTT. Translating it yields CASSLAQPTSSYNSPLHF.

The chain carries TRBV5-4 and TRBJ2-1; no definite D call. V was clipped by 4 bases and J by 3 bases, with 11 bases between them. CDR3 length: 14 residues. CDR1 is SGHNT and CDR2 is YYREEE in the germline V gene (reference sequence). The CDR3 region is CASSQARYYNEQFF. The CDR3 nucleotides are TGTGCCAGCAGCCAGGCACGGTACTACAATGAGCAGTTCTTC.

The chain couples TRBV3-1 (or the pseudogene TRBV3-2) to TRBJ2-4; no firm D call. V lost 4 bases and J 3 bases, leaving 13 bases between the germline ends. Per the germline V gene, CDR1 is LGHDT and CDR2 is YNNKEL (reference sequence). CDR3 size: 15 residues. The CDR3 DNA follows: TGTGCCAGCAGCCCTTCGGCCGACAACAAAAACATTCAGTACTTC. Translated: CASSPSADNKNIQYF.

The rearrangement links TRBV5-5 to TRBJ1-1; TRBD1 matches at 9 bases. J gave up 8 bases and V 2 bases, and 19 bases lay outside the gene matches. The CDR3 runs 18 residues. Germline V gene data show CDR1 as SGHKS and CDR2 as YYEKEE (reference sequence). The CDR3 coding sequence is TGTGCCAGCAGCTTATCCGGGACAGGGTTTCCCAATAGGGTGGAAGCTTTCTTT. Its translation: CASSLSGTGFPNRVEAFF.

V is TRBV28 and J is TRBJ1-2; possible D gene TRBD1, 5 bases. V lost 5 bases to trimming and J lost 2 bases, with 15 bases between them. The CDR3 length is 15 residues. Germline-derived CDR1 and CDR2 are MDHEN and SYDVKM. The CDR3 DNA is TGTGCCAGCAGTCCCAATTTCGCAGGGAACTATGGCTACACCTTC. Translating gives CASSPNFAGNYGYTF.

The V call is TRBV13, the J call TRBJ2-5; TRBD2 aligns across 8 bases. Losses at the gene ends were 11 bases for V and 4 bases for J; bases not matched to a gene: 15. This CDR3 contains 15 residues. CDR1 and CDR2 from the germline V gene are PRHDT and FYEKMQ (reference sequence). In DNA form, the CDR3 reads TGTGCCGTCCCGGGGGGCGGGGGGCTACGAGAGACCCAGTACTTC. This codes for CAVPGGGGLRETQYF.

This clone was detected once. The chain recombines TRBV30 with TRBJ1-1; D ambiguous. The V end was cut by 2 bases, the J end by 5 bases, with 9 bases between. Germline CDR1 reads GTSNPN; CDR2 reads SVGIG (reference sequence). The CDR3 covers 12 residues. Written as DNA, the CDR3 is TGTGCCTGGAGTAGCGCTTTTACTGAAGCTTTCTTT. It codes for CAWSSAFTEAFF.

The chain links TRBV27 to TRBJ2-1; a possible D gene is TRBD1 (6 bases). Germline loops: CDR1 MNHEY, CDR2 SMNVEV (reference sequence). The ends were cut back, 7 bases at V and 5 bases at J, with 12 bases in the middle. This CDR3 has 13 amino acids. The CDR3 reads CASKLGAHNEQFF. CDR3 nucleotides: TGTGCCAGCAAATTGGGGGCCCACAATGAGCAGTTCTTC.

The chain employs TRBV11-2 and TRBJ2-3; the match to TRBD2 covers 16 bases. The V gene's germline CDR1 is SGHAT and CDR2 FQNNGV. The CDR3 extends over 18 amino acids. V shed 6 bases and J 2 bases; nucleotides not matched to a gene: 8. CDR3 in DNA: TGTGCCAGCAGTTCGGGACTAGCGGGGGGGAGCCCCACAGATACGCAGTATTTT. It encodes CASSSGLAGGSPTDTQYF.

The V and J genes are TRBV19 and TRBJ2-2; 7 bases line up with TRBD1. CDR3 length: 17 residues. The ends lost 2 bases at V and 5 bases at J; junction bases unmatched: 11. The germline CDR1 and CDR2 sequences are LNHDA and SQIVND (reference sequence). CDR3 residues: CASSINLATGLTGELFF. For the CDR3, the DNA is TGTGCCAGTAGTATAAATCTCGCGACAGGGCTTACCGGGGAGCTGTTTTTT. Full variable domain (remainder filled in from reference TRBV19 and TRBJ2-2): DGGITQSPKYLFRKEGQNVTLSCEQNLNHDAMYWYRQDPGQGLRLIYYSQIVNDFQKGDIAEGYSVSREKKESFPLTVTSAQKNPTAFYLCASSINLATGLTGELFFGEGSRLTVL.

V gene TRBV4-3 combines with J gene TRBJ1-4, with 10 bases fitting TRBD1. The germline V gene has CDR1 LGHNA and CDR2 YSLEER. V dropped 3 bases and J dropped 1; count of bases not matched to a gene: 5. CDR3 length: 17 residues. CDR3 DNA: TGCGCCAGCAGCCAGACAGGGGGCTATCGAACTAATGAAAAACTGTTTTTT. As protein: CASSQTGGYRTNEKLFF.

This chain's CDR3 is CASSYSRLGGETQYF. The CDR3 DNA reads as TGTGCCAGCAGTTACTCGCGCCTCGGGGGAGAGACCCAGTACTTC. The V gene is TRBV6-5, the J gene TRBJ2-5, with D possibly TRBD2 on 6 matching bases. Per germline, CDR1 MNHEY and CDR2 SVGAGI. The CDR3 extends over 15 amino acids. V gave up 0 bases and J gave up 4 bases, with 12 bases separating them.

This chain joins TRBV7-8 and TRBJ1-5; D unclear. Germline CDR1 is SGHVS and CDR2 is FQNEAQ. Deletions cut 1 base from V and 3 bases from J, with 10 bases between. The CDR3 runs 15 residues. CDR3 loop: CASSLDSGTNQPQHF. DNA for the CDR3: TGTGCCAGCAGCTTAGACTCAGGCACCAATCAGCCCCAGCATTTT.

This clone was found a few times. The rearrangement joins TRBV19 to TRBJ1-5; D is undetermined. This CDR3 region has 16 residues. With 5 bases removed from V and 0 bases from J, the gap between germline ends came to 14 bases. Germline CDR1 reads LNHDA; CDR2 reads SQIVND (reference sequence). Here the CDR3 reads CASSPRRDDSNQPQHF. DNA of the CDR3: TGTGCCAGTAGTCCCCGGAGAGACGATAGCAATCAGCCCCAGCATTTT.

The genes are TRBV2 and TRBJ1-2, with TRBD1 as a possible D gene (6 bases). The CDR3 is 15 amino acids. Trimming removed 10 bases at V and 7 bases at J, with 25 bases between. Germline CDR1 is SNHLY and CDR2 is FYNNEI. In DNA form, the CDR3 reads TGTGCCATCCGGACGAAAAAGGGGGAGGGTGGTGGCTACACCTTC. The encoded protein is CAIRTKKGEGGGYTF.

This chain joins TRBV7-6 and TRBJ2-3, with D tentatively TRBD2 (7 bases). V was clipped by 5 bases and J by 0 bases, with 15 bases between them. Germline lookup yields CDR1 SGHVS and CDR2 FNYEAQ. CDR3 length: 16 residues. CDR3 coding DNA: TGTGCCAGCAGCCCGAAGGGGGGGCGAAGCACAGATACGCAGTATTTT. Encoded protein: CASSPKGGRSTDTQYF.

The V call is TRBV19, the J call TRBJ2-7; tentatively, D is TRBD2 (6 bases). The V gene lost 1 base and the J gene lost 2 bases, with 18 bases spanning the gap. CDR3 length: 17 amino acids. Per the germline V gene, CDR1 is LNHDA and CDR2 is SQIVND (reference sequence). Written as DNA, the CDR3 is TGTGCCAGTAGTATAGGGCAGCTTTCGGGAGAAGCCTACGAGCAGTACTTC. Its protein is CASSIGQLSGEAYEQYF.

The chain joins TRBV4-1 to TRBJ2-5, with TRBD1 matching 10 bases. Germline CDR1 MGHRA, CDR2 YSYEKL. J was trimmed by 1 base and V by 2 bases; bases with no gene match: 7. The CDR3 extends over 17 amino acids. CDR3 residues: CASSQLTGGGFQETQYF. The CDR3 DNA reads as TGCGCCAGCAGCCAATTGACAGGGGGCGGCTTCCAAGAGACCCAGTACTTC.

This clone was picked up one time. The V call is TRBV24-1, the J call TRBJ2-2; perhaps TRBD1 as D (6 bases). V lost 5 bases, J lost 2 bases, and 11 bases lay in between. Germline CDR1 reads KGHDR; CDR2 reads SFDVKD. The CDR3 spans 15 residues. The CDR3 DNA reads TGTGCCACCAGTGGGGCGACAGGAAACACCGGGGAGCTGTTTTTT. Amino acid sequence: CATSGATGNTGELFF.

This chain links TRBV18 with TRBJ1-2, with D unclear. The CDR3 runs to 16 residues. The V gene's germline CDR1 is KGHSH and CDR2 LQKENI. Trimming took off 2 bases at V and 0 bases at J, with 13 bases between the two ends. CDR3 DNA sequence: TGTGCCAGCTCACCAAAGATGGAGGGAGCTAACTATGGCTACACCTTC. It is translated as CASSPKMEGANYGYTF.

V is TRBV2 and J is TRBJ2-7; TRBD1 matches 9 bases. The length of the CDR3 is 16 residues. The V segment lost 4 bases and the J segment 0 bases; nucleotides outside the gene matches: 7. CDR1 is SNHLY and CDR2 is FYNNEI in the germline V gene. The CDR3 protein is CASSVRRDRASYEQYF. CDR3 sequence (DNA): TGTGCCAGCAGTGTGAGGAGGGACAGGGCCTCCTACGAGCAGTACTTC.

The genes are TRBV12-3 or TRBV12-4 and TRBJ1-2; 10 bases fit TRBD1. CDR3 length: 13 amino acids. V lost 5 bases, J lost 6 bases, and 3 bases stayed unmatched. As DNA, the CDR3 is TGTGCCAGCAGTGGGACAGGGGTAGATGGCTACACCTTC. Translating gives CASSGTGVDGYTF.

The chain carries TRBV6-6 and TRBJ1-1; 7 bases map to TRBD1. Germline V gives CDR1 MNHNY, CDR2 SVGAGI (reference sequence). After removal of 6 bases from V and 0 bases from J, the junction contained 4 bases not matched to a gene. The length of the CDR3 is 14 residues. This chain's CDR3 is CASSSGTVNTEAFF. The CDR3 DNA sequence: TGTGCCAGCAGCTCCGGGACAGTGAACACTGAAGCTTTCTTT.

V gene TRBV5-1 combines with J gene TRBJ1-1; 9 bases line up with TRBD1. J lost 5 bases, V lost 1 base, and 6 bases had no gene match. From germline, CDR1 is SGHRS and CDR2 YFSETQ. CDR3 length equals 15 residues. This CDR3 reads CASSLRTGGQTEAFF. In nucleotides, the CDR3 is TGCGCCAGCAGCTTGCGTACAGGGGGCCAGACTGAAGCTTTCTTT.

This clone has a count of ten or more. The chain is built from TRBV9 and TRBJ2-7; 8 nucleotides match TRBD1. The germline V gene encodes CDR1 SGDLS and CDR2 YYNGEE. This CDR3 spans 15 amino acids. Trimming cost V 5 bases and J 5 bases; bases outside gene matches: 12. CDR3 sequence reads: CASRRTGWLWDEQYF. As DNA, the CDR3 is TGTGCCAGCAGACGGACAGGGTGGCTCTGGGACGAGCAGTACTTC.

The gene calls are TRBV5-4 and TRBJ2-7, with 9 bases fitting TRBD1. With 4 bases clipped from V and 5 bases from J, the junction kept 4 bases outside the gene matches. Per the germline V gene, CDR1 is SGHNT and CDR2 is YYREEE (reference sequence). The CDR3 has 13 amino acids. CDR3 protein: CASSRGTGNEQYF. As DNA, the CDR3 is TGTGCCAGCAGCCGTGGGACAGGGAACGAGCAGTACTTC.